What follows is one T cell receptor (beta chain) and its context. This clone's antigen is unknown. The input lacks base qualities; no much larger clone sits a single base away. The cohort comprised 670 or so healthy bone marrow donors. All cohort members were sampled while nominally healthy, although unrecorded immune exposures were likely present. The donor was CMV seropositive and was included in the group of some 290 seropositive cohort members. A peripheral blood sample was collected from each donor, and TCR beta sequencing was performed on peripheral blood mononuclear cells. The Qiagen DNeasy Blood Extraction Kit was used to extract genomic DNA from the blood cell samples. The data derive from a study of cytomegalovirus exposure and HLA in healthy donors (dated by TCRdb to the late 2010s). As for the study more broadly: According to an earlier analysis of a few hundred of the donors, 150 million to 200 million T cells yielded roughly 110 million unique TCR beta sequences and approximately 300 Gb of sequence data. An early release covering roughly 600 HLA-typed donors comprised around 300 gigabases of sequencing data and around 86 million unique TCR sequences. The study profiled the T cell repertoires of hundreds of subjects by immunosequencing and related them to cytomegalovirus serostatus. Rather than using new phenotypic data, the later analysis identified candidate immune exposures from TCR beta sequences and from how often those sequences occurred across donors. A later analysis re-analyzed previously published TCR beta repertoires from about 730 donors and added high-resolution HLA genotyping to study TCR occurrence patterns. Of the approximately 400 genotyped donors, roughly 80% fell in the genetic ancestry cluster associated with self-reported Caucasian donors. Along with the roughly 670-subject first cohort, a separate validation cohort of over a hundred different subjects was used. Among several hundred genotyped donors of the cohort, an average of approximately 240,000 unique TCR beta nucleotide sequences was sequenced per donor, of which roughly 17% were non-productive. A later genetic analysis used genome-wide SNP genotypes for about 65% of the roughly 700 donors, treating that subset as a discovery cohort. Typing coverage varied by locus: roughly 629-640 donors for A, B, C, DRB1 and DQB1; approximately 560 for DQA1; about 600 for DPA1; around 490 for DPB1. An earlier analysis of around 580 of the donors used high-throughput TCR beta sequencing to judge whether each TCR beta V gene segment behaved as functional or pseudogenic. Donor age, sex, ethnicity and CMV serostatus were compiled together with the repertoire data. All discovery cohort repertoires had been generated using a single sequencing platform. The study aimed to test whether signatures of past pathogen exposure could be identified by cataloging public T cell receptors. Both class I and class II loci were covered by HLA typing, at four-digit resolution. Four to six DR-DQ haplotypes were handled as single units for association and clustering, since linkage in the cohort was strong. The study combined high-throughput TCR immunosequencing, statistical association of individual TCRs with disease status, and machine learning to predict cytomegalovirus infection status.

Library generation was performed with the immunoSEQ multiplex PCR assay. For the multiplex PCR, a mixture combining 60 forward primers for TCR Vbeta segments and 13 reverse primers for TCR Jbeta segments was used. A multiplex PCR assay on genomic DNA amplified the CDR3 region of rearranged TCR beta genes. Amplified TCR beta libraries were sequenced as 87-base-pair reads on the Illumina HiSeq System. In the original analysis: A later analysis tallied roughly 78 million unique TCR beta chains across the 610 or so repertoires, and about 12 million of those chains were shared by two or more donors. To remove PCR and sequencing errors, raw reads were error-corrected and collapsed into unique sequences using a nearest-neighbor algorithm that merged closely related sequences. Alignment of CDR3 sequences to IMGT reference sequences was used to assign V, D and J gene segments. For a sequence to be retained, a match of at least six nucleotides was required to both a V gene segment and a J gene segment. A rearrangement was called productive if the CDR3 had no stop codons and remained in frame with V and J, and every other rearrangement was called non-productive. Following IMGT convention, CDR3 was defined as the stretch from the second conserved V-encoded cysteine up to the conserved J-encoded phenylalanine. The earlier analysis of about 570 of the donors excluded any sequence lacking an unambiguous match to a single V gene segment. In an earlier analysis of roughly 600 of the donors, a V segment was called functional when productive rearrangements were above 56.7%, and segregating when the standard deviation between donors exceeded 5%. A statistical classification framework was built for diagnosing cytomegalovirus status from the catalog of TCR beta chain sequences. V and J gene assignment, in a later analysis, came from comparing TCR nucleotide sequences with IMGT/GENE-DB human TR gene sequences. Using the TCRdist pipeline, a later analysis assigned CDR3 sequences along with most-parsimonious VDJ recombination scenarios. In a later analysis, each TCR beta chain was defined by its CDR3 amino acid sequence together with its V-gene family, and reads lacking a unique V-gene family were excluded. As a way to deal with suspected cross-contamination and a sequencing artifact, a later analysis dropped 592 nucleotide sequences that were highly shared and had low generation probability. For each public chain, a later analysis derived a clonal expansion index from normalized ranks of inferred template counts within each repertoire. In a later analysis, generation probabilities were computed using a VDJ recombination model fitted to out-of-frame rearrangements, and the results were checked against IGoR. Hypergeometric tests were used in a later analysis to score TCR-TCR, TCR-HLA and TCR-CMV co-occurrence, with a repertoire-size bias correction applied to the TCR pairs. A later analysis estimated false discovery rates by permuting HLA or CMV assignments 20 times. In a later analysis, co-occurring TCRs were grouped using DBSCAN, and TCRdist sequence similarity was added for clustering within HLA-allele-positive subsets. Repertoires with fewer than 30,000 or more than 120,000 public chains, plus five repertoires with anomalous nucleotide sharing, were excluded from co-occurrence clustering. The table was pulled from immuneACCESS by TCRdb, which kept in-frame rearrangements only. Such tables lose some clones; where checked, under half of the loss comes from unresolved V genes, and the rest has no known cause. That table is the source of V, J and clone size, and D and trimming were worked out from the DNA. This sample is represented by approximately 150,000 clones; around 79% of them were singletons. The leading ten clones occupy over 2% of the sample.

From the cysteine up to the phenylalanine, the CDR3 has a length of 15 residues. This entry keeps only the CDR3 DNA: 45 bases, framed from base 1. CDR1 and CDR2 (SGHTA, FQGNSA) derive from the germline V gene. Clipping removes 4 bases from V and 3 bases from J, with 8 as the unmatched junction base count. Study-wide findings and limitations: Because the 87-base-pair reads could not distinguish some IMGT-functional V segments, including TRBV6-2 and TRBV6-3, those segments were excluded. A later analysis found that TCR association rates varied across HLA loci, with DRB1 alleles showing the most associated TCRs and HLA-C alleles the fewest. Most TCR sequences were seen in very few donors, while some public TCRs were found in many individuals. The authors suggested that the approach could potentially be generalized to other disease states and immunological phenotypes. Compared with equally common non-associated chains, HLA-associated TCR beta chains in a later analysis were more clonally expanded and had lower generation probabilities. A few of the identified cytomegalovirus-associated TCR beta chains were confirmed in vitro to be specific for cytomegalovirus antigens. In a later genetic analysis, a missense DCLRE1C variant was associated with V-gene and J-gene trimming of TCR beta chains, and the association was replicated in an independent cohort. Cytomegalovirus status was reported to be diagnosed by the classifier with high specificity and sensitivity in both the original and validation cohorts. This cohort had only TCR beta chains sequenced, and the lack of alpha or paired-chain data limited which features could be detected. According to a later analysis, most CMV-associated TCR beta chains appeared to be HLA-restricted, and the HLA associations seemed to be driven largely by CMV exposure. According to a later genetic analysis, donors in an Asian-associated ancestry cluster had fewer N-insertions in productive TCRs than the approximately 670-donor mean. Because HLA typing was unavailable for some donors at each locus, only the typed subset was used in association tests. A group of highly shared sequence variants was considered likely to be a technical artifact of the sequencing pipeline. Linkage disequilibrium might explain the correlated functional status among segregating V segments, but an unknown experimental factor could not be ruled out. Broadly in line with IMGT annotations, most TCR beta V segments showed up in productive rearrangements about 87% or about 30% of the time in an earlier analysis of a few hundred of the donors. At a false discovery rate of 0.05, a later analysis linked about 17,000 TCR beta sequences to specific HLA alleles. Roughly uniform sequencing depth across donors was assumed in presence/absence analyses, although this assumption may not hold. A total of 150 to 200 TCR beta chains were listed by the study as associated with cytomegalovirus. For the cohort, immune exposure information was limited to CMV serostatus. A further reported finding was that TCR beta sequences accurately predicted the HLA-A and HLA-B alleles for most subjects in the first cohort. Several of the top co-occurrence clusters appeared to be linked to parvovirus B19, influenza, CMV and Epstein-Barr virus, according to a later analysis. When HLA alleles, especially DR and DQ, strongly co-occurred, attributing TCR associations to individual alleles was difficult. Seventeen rarely observed V segments, including chromosome 9 orphons, were excluded from the earlier analysis of several hundred of the donors because counts were too low.

Specimen: PBMCs. In this chain, TRBV7-2 is recombined with TRBJ2-7; TRBD1 matches 8 bases in the middle. The sequence derives from a woman aged 40 to 50 in good health and CMV-seropositive. For the CDR3, the sequence is CASSSDRGPIYEQYF. The sequenced DNA is TGTGCCAGCAGCTCCGACAGGGGTCCTATCTACGAGCAGTACTTC.